Each of the 24 T cell receptor beta chains below was sequenced from the same sample in a study of blood T cells in healthy people across ages. The use of a sample-barcoded 5' primer and a J-beta primer mix characterized a second PCR of about 7 to 12 cycles. One entry per CDR3 protein results from TCRdb running MiXCR on the 5' RACE reads. The repertoire holds about 1,500,000 distinct CDR3 sequences, roughly 27% seen once, with 7.7% in the top ten. Sequenced material: blood. The receptors here all came from a woman between 25 and 40 years old in good health.

The rearrangement joins TRBV20-1 to TRBJ2-4, with D unresolved. This CDR3 has 14 amino acids. V was clipped by 3 bases and J by 0 bases, with 9 bases between them. Germline V gene lookup returns CDR1 DFQATT and CDR2 SNEGSKA (reference sequence). The CDR3 protein is CSASSWVAKNIQYF. CDR3 coding DNA: TGCAGTGCTAGTAGCTGGGTAGCCAAAAACATTCAGTACTTC.

This clonotype was picked up many times. This sequence joins TRBV11-2 and TRBJ1-1; 10 bases fit TRBD1. Trimming at V came to 5 bases and at J to 5 bases, leaving 11 bases not matched to a gene. The CDR3 is 16 residues long. CDR1 and CDR2 (germline): SGHAT, FQNNGV. In DNA, the CDR3 is TGTGCCAGCAGCCTAATGTTGGGACAGGGGAAGACTGAAGCTTTCTTT. It translates to CASSLMLGQGKTEAFF. Based on the CDR3 plus reference TRBV11-2 and TRBJ1-1, the full variable domain is EAGVAQSPRYKIIEKRQSVAFWCNPISGHATLYWYQQILGQGPKLLIQFQNNGVVDDSQLPKDRFSAERLKGVDSTLKIQPAKLEDSAVYLCASSLMLGQGKTEAFFGQGTRLTVV.

The chain combines TRBV5-1 with TRBJ2-5; D perhaps matches TRBD2 (7 bases). The CDR3 extends over 14 amino acids. Trimming cost V 4 bases and J 5 bases, with 15 bases left between them. Germline V gives CDR1 SGHRS, CDR2 YFSETQ. CDR3 residues: CASSAGAGVETQYF. CDR3 nucleotide sequence: TGCGCCAGCAGCGCGGGGGCGGGAGTCGAGACCCAGTACTTC.

This clonotype was seen a single time. The V gene is TRBV7-9, the J gene TRBJ2-1; D unclear. V was cut by 2 bases and J by 1 base, with 18 bases left in between. Germline CDR1 is SEHNR and CDR2 is FQNEAQ (reference sequence). The CDR3 sequence is 18 residues long. The CDR3 bases are TGTGCCAGCAGCTTACCCGGGCCCACGCGCCAATCCTACAATGAGCAGTTCTTC. This sequence encodes CASSLPGPTRQSYNEQFF.

The chain has TRBV12-3 or TRBV12-4 and TRBJ1-2; D call uncertain. The CDR3 extends over 14 amino acids. The ends were cut back, 7 bases at V and 1 base at J, with 13 bases in the middle. DNA of the CDR3: TGTGCCAGCAAAGAGGCCGACTATAACTATGGCTACACCTTC. Encoded protein: CASKEADYNYGYTF.

As to this clonotype: Relative to the germline gene, one junction end is altered; a read error may explain this. This chain joins TRBV18 and TRBJ2-7, with D hard to call. CDR3 length: 14 residues. CDR1 and CDR2 from the germline V gene are KGHSH and LQKENI. The CDR3 sequence: CVSSRVGDRHEQYF. The DNA for the CDR3 is TGTGTCAGCTCTCGCGTTGGGGATCGACACGAGCAGTACTTC.

V usage is TRBV4-3 and J usage is TRBJ1-1; unclear D gene. The CDR3 consists of 16 residues. The germline gives CDR1 LGHNA, CDR2 YSLEER. The V and J ends lost 0 bases and 0 bases respectively, with 11 bases between them. CDR3 in amino acids: CASSQEIGDLNTEAFF. The CDR3 nucleotides are TGCGCCAGCAGCCAAGAAATTGGAGACCTGAACACTGAAGCTTTCTTT.

This clonotype was observed a few times. This chain links TRBV5-1 with TRBJ2-2; TRBD1 is a possible D gene (5 bases). V was pared by 1 base and J by 3 bases, with 10 bases between. This CDR3 region has 15 residues. Per the germline V gene, CDR1 is SGHRS and CDR2 is YFSETQ. CDR3 sequence: CASSLTRADTGELFF. DNA for the CDR3: TGCGCCAGCAGCTTGACCAGGGCCGACACCGGGGAGCTGTTTTTT.

The rearrangement links TRBV20-1 to TRBJ2-5; D might be TRBD1 or TRBD2, each matching 6 bases. CDR3 length equals 15 residues. Germline CDR1 DFQATT, CDR2 SNEGSKA (reference sequence). CDR3 sequence reads: CRASGDTLNQETQYF. In DNA form, the CDR3 reads TGCAGAGCGTCGGGGGACACACTAAACCAAGAGACCCAGTACTTC.

On this clonotype: Since a much larger clone is just one base distant, this may be a read error. The V call is TRBV20-1, the J call TRBJ2-1; TRBD1 is a possible D gene (6 bases). CDR1 DFQATT and CDR2 SNEGSKA come from the germline V gene (reference sequence). The length of the CDR3 is 13 residues. Trimming removed 3 bases at V and 3 bases at J, with 9 bases between. The CDR3 here is CSASQGHYNEQFF. The DNA for the CDR3 is TGCAGTGCTAGTCAGGGGCACTACAATGAGCAGTTCTTC.

This chain joins TRBV7-9 and TRBJ1-2; 8 bases align to TRBD1. Germline V gives CDR1 SEHNR, CDR2 FQNEAQ (reference sequence). The ends lost 5 bases at V and 8 bases at J; junction bases unmatched: 7. The CDR3 totals 13 residues. The CDR3 DNA reads as TGTGCCAGCAGCCCTTGGACAGGGAGCGGCTACACCTTC. This gives the protein CASSPWTGSGYTF.

This clonotype has a count of ten or more. The rearrangement joins TRBV18 to TRBJ2-7; D uncertain. There are 12 residues in the CDR3. Deletions cut 6 bases from V and 5 bases from J, with 11 bases between. Germline V CDR1 and CDR2: KGHSH, LQKENI. The CDR3 DNA sequence: TGTGCCAGCTCGATGAGCTGGGACGAGCAGTACTTC. Protein product: CASSMSWDEQYF.

This sequence joins TRBV6-2 or TRBV6-3 and TRBJ2-7; possibly TRBD1 for D (5 bases). The CDR3 consists of 16 residues. V gave up 2 bases and J gave up 0 bases, with 14 bases separating them. Germline CDR1 is MNHEY and CDR2 is SVGEGT. The CDR3 DNA reads as TGTGCCAGCAGTTACGGGGCAGGGTTCCTCTCCTACGAGCAGTACTTC. Its protein is CASSYGAGFLSYEQYF.

This clonotype was seen only a few times. This chain's CDR3 is CASSFFSSSYNSPLHF. The CDR3 DNA reads as TGTGCCAGCAGCTTCTTCTCAAGCTCCTATAATTCACCCCTCCACTTT. This chain links TRBV11-2 with TRBJ1-6; the D is unclear. Per germline, CDR1 SGHAT and CDR2 FQNNGV. The CDR3 has 16 residues. Trimming removed 3 bases from V and 0 bases from J, with 9 bases in between.

On this clonotype: The junction shows a germline mismatch at one end, possibly a read error. The J gene is TRBJ2-5, the V gene TRBV10-3; 14 bases fit TRBD2. Germline assignment: CDR1 ENHRY and CDR2 SYGVKD. The CDR3 covers 16 residues. The CDR3 DNA sequence: TGTGCCACCAGTGAGCTGACTAGCGGGAGGGTAGAGACCCAGTACTTC. Translation gives CATSELTSGRVETQYF.

This chain connects TRBV19 to TRBJ2-5; the D is unclear. CDR1 and CDR2 (germline): LNHDA, SQIVND (reference sequence). This CDR3 is built from 13 residues. V was clipped by 0 bases and J by 6 bases, with 8 bases between them. The CDR3 is CASSIDYSQTQYF. The CDR3 nucleotides are TGTGCCAGTAGTATAGATTACTCCCAGACCCAGTACTTC.

V and J are TRBV20-1 and TRBJ1-1; D is undetermined. The germline gives CDR1 DFQATT, CDR2 SNEGSKA (reference sequence). The CDR3 is made up of 10 amino acids. The ends were cut back, 4 bases at V and 8 bases at J, with 8 bases in the middle. In DNA, the CDR3 is TGCAGTGCTATTGCCATGGAAGCTTTCTTT. It specifies CSAIAMEAFF.

The chain couples TRBV11-2 to TRBJ1-4; 8 nucleotides line up with TRBD1. The germline CDR1 and CDR2 sequences are SGHAT and FQNNGV. V was pared by 5 bases and J by 6 bases, with 5 bases of the junction left unmatched. The CDR3 length is 14 residues. CDR3 amino acids: CASSQTGVYEKLFF. The DNA for the CDR3 is TGTGCCAGCAGCCAGACAGGGGTATATGAAAAACTGTTTTTT. The full variable domain, completed using reference TRBV11-2 and TRBJ1-4, is EAGVAQSPRYKIIEKRQSVAFWCNPISGHATLYWYQQILGQGPKLLIQFQNNGVVDDSQLPKDRFSAERLKGVDSTLKIQPAKLEDSAVYLCASSQTGVYEKLFFGSGTQLSVL.

For this clonotype: A single base separates this from a much larger clone, so it may be a read error. The chain couples TRBV20-1 to TRBJ2-1; D perhaps matches TRBD2 (5 bases). This CDR3 has 12 amino acids. The V and J ends lost 8 bases and 6 bases respectively, with 14 bases between them. In germline, CDR1 is DFQATT, CDR2 SNEGSKA (reference sequence). The DNA for the CDR3 is TGCAGTCCGAGCGACGGGGTCAATGAGCAGTTCTTC. This codes for CSPSDGVNEQFF.

This clonotype was counted only a few times. The gene calls are TRBV20-1 and TRBJ2-3; maybe TRBD1 (6 bases). V dropped 7 bases and J dropped 0 bases, with 14 bases sitting between them. The CDR3 has 14 amino acids. Germline V lookup: CDR1 DFQATT, CDR2 SNEGSKA (reference sequence). The CDR3 reads CSVPGAYSTDTQYF. CDR3 sequence (DNA): TGCAGTGTTCCAGGGGCCTACAGCACAGATACGCAGTATTTT.

This clonotype was detected a few times. The chain links TRBV7-7 to TRBJ2-1, with TRBD1 as a possible D gene (5 bases). Germline CDR1 and CDR2: SSHAT and FNYEAQ (reference sequence). This CDR3 spans 13 amino acids. The V gene lost 3 bases and the J gene lost 8 bases, with 11 bases spanning the gap. The CDR3 nucleotides read TGTGCCAGCAGCTTGGGGCTGCGGTATGAGCAGTTCTTC. It yields the protein CASSLGLRYEQFF.

In this sample, this clonotype turned up many times. This chain joins TRBV29-1 and TRBJ2-1; D possibly matches TRBD1 or TRBD2 (5 bases each). Germline V gives CDR1 SQVTM, CDR2 ANQGSEA. V gave up 7 bases and J gave up 8 bases, with 18 bases separating them. CDR3 length equals 13 residues. Written as DNA, the CDR3 is TGCAGCGCCGCCGGGGACGAGTTATATGAGCAGTTCTTC. Translating it yields CSAAGDELYEQFF.

This clonotype was picked up many times. V is TRBV9 and J is TRBJ2-7, with D possibly being TRBD1 (6 bases). Between the trimmed V and J ends, which lost 4 bases and 7 bases, there was a span of 15 bases. The CDR3 spans 13 residues. Germline assignment: CDR1 SGDLS and CDR2 YYNGEE. Here the CDR3 reads CASSTGTSGEQYF. CDR3 bases: TGTGCCAGCAGCACAGGGACCTCCGGGGAGCAGTACTTC.

This clonotype was counted once. The genes are TRBV20-1 and TRBJ2-2; D not certain. The germline V gene encodes CDR1 DFQATT and CDR2 SNEGSKA (reference sequence). V dropped 1 base and J dropped 5 bases, with 11 bases sitting between them. CDR3 length: 14 residues. The CDR3 loop reads CSARGQETTGELFF. In nucleotides, the CDR3 is TGCAGTGCTAGAGGGCAAGAGACTACCGGGGAGCTGTTTTTT.